A single sample gave rise to the 16 T cell receptor beta chains below, sequenced in a study of high-grade serous ovarian cancer treatment subgroups. Tumor tissue was taken before any definitive surgery or chemotherapy was given. Libraries were prepared by immunoSEQ multiplex PCR; TCRdb keeps only in-frame clonotypes and omits some of them. The sample lists around 9,000 clones, 70% to 90% occurring once. The material sequenced was tumor tissue. The receptors derive from a human donor with high-grade serous ovarian cancer.

CDR3 residues: CSAGGYEQYF. CDR3 in DNA: TGCAGTGCCGGTGGCTACGAGCAGTACTTC. The J gene is TRBJ2-7, the V gene TRBV20-1; D not resolved. Germline CDR1 and CDR2: DFQATT and SNEGSKA (reference sequence). Trimming removed 6 bases from V and 3 bases from J, with 6 bases in between. The CDR3 sequence is 10 residues long.

The rearrangement joins TRBV29-1 to TRBJ2-5, with a weak D call TRBD2 (5 bases). CDR1 is SQVTM and CDR2 is ANQGSEA in the germline V gene. Trimming shortened V by 4 bases and J by 4 bases, and 13 bases separated the two germline ends. The CDR3 is 13 residues long. The CDR3 DNA is TGCAGCGTTGGGGAGAGAGTGGCAGAGACCCAGTACTTC. Residues: CSVGERVAETQYF. The full variable domain, completed using reference TRBV29-1 and TRBJ2-5, is SAVISQKPSRDICQRGTSLTIQCQVDSQVTMMFWYRQQPGQSLTLIATANQGSEATYESGFVIDKFPISRPNLTFSTLTVSNMSPEDSSIYLCSVGERVAETQYFGPGTRLLVL.

The chain uses TRBV7-5 and TRBJ1-3. TRBV7-5 is assigned pseudogene status. The CDR3 is 14 amino acids. This CDR3 reads CARSFVTDRNTIYF. The DNA for the CDR3 is TGTGCCAGAAGCTTTGTCACGGACCGAAACACCATATATTTT.

The chain couples TRBV18 to TRBJ2-5; D gene ambiguous. Germline V gene sequence: CDR1 KGHSH, CDR2 LQKENI. Trimming removed 3 bases at V and 6 bases at J, with 8 bases between. This CDR3 comprises 12 residues. CDR3 DNA: TGTGCCAGCTCACCTGAGGTGCAGACCCAGTACTTC. Translated, it gives CASSPEVQTQYF.

This clone was picked up one time. The rearrangement joins TRBV6-1 to TRBJ2-2; possible D gene TRBD1, 6 bases. V was cut by 6 bases and J by 6 bases, with 14 bases left in between. Germline V gives CDR1 MNHNS, CDR2 SASEGT. This CDR3 is built from 14 residues. The CDR3 coding sequence is TGTGCCAGCAGCGCGTACAGGGATCCCGGGGAGCTGTTTTTT. This gives the protein CASSAYRDPGELFF.

V and J are TRBV28 and TRBJ2-1, with 8 bases matching TRBD1. Germline CDR1 is MDHEN and CDR2 is SYDVKM. J was trimmed by 8 bases and V by 6 bases; bases with no gene match: 9. The length of the CDR3 is 14 residues. CDR3 loop: CASSRVDRGDEQFF. For the CDR3, the DNA is TGTGCCAGCAGCCGAGTAGACAGGGGCGATGAGCAGTTCTTC.

The DNA for the CDR3 is TGTGCCACCAGCAGAGATTTGGGCAGAGACTCTGGAAACACCATATATTTT. It codes for CATSRDLGRDSGNTIYF. The V call is TRBV15, the J call TRBJ1-3; no clear D. The germline V gene has CDR1 LNHNV and CDR2 YYDKDF (reference sequence). The CDR3 totals 17 residues. Trimming took off 0 bases at V and 0 bases at J, with 12 bases between the two ends.

The J gene is TRBJ2-2, the V gene TRBV7-8, with 7 bases identical to TRBD2. Germline assignment: CDR1 SGHVS and CDR2 FQNEAQ. The CDR3 has 15 residues. V trimming: 1 base; J trimming: 4 bases; junction bases outside the gene matches: 3. CDR3 nucleotides: TGTGCCAGCAGCTTAGTAGGGAGGGCCACCGGGGAGCTGTTTTTT. Protein sequence: CASSLVGRATGELFF.

This chain connects TRBV6-1 to TRBJ2-1; 10 nucleotides agree with TRBD2. Germline CDR1 and CDR2: MNHNS and SASEGT. Trimming removed 7 bases from V and 10 bases from J; junction bases left unmatched: 7. The CDR3 loop spans 13 amino acids. Here the CDR3 DNA reads TGTGCCAGCATGGCTAGCGGGGGTAGGGAGCAGTTCTTC. It encodes CASMASGGREQFF.

The V gene is TRBV6-1, the J gene TRBJ2-5; D possibly corresponds to TRBD2 (6 bases). This CDR3 region has 16 residues. V was pared by 2 bases and J by 1 base, with 14 bases between. Germline values: CDR1 MNHNS, CDR2 SASEGT. The CDR3 nucleotides read TGTGCCAGCAGTGAACGAGGGAGGCCGCCCCAAGAGACCCAGTACTTC. It specifies CASSERGRPPQETQYF.

J is TRBJ2-7 and V is TRBV28; 10 nucleotides line up with TRBD2. The CDR3 has 15 residues. Losses at the gene ends were 5 bases for V and 4 bases for J; bases not matched to a gene: 8. From germline, CDR1 is MDHEN and CDR2 SYDVKM. The CDR3 loop reads CASSTALAGVYEQYF. CDR3 nucleotides: TGTGCCAGCAGTACCGCCCTAGCGGGAGTTTACGAGCAGTACTTC.

The chain combines TRBV6-4 with TRBJ1-4; D unresolved. The CDR3 runs 13 residues. V was shortened by 4 bases and J by 7 bases, with 10 bases between the two germline ends. The germline V gene encodes CDR1 MRHNA and CDR2 SNTAGT. CDR3 nucleotide sequence: TGTGCCAGCAGTGTCAGTAACGGTGAAAAACTGTTTTTT. It codes for CASSVSNGEKLFF.

The chain carries TRBV7-9 and TRBJ2-3; 7 bases are shared with TRBD1. This CDR3 contains 17 residues. The V gene's germline CDR1 is SEHNR and CDR2 FQNEAQ (reference sequence). V shed 0 bases, J shed 2 bases, and the junction held 8 bases outside the gene matches. CDR3 nucleotide sequence: TGTGCCAGCAGCTTAGCCTTAAGACAGGGCTTCACAGATACGCAGTATTTT. Amino acids: CASSLALRQGFTDTQYF.

The genes are TRBV15 and TRBJ2-5, with D perhaps TRBD2 (6 bases). Trimming took off 7 bases at V and 4 bases at J, with 19 bases between the two ends. The germline gives CDR1 LNHNV, CDR2 YYDKDF (reference sequence). The CDR3 extends over 15 amino acids. Here the CDR3 reads CATTPNLGSGETQYF. CDR3 nucleotides: TGTGCCACCACACCAAATCTCGGTAGCGGAGAGACCCAGTACTTC.

This chain links TRBV28 with TRBJ2-5, with D perhaps matching TRBD1 (5 bases). Germline CDR1 and CDR2: MDHEN and SYDVKM. The germline V and J ends were trimmed by 3 bases and 5 bases, with 13 bases remaining between them. The CDR3 runs 14 residues. CDR3 nucleotide sequence: TGTGCCAGCAGTTTCGAGTCAGGGCTGGAGACCCAGTACTTC. It is translated as CASSFESGLETQYF.

This chain links TRBV2 with TRBJ2-7, with TRBD1 as a possible D gene (6 bases). Germline V gives CDR1 SNHLY, CDR2 FYNNEI. CDR3 length: 13 residues. V gave up 7 bases and J gave up 7 bases, with 17 bases separating them. This CDR3 reads CASTTRRTGEQYF. The DNA for the CDR3 is TGTGCCAGCACGACAAGACGCACAGGGGAGCAGTACTTC.